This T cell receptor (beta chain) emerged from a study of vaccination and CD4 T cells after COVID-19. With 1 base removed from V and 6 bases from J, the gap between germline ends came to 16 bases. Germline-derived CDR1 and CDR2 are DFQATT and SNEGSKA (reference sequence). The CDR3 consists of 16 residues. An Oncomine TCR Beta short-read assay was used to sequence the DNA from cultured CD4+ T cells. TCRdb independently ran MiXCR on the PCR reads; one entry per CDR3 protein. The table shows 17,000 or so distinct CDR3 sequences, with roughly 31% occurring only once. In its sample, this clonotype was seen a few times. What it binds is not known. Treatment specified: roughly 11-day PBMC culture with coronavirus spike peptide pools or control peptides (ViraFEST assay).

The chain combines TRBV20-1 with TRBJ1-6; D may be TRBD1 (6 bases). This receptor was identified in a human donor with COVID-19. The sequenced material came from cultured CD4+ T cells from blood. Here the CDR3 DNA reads TGCAGTGCTAGAGTCGGGGGACACAATTTTAATTCACCCCTCCACTTT. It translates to CSARVGGHNFNSPLHF.